This TCR beta chain was captured by sequencing in a study of CD8 T cells in Susac syndrome. Study findings and constraints: The authors acknowledged that their TCR sequencing and HLA analysis involved a relatively small number of individuals.

Sequencing of TCR beta was carried out in blood CD8+ and CD4+ T cells. Negative magnetic isolation gave CD8+ and CD4+ cells; FACS enriched CD8+ TEMRA. The germline gives CDR1 LGHDT, CDR2 YNNKEL (reference sequence). V shed 1 base and J shed 6 bases, with 12 bases lying between them. The CDR3 has 14 amino acids. For this clonotype: Its cognate antigen is unknown.

RNA was extracted with the RNeasy kit, and a quantity of about 0.45 to 1 ug was reverse transcribed using random hexamers. It was immunoSEQ multiplex PCR that amplified TCR beta CDR3 across 54 Vbeta and 13 Jbeta. MiXCR, run by TCRdb on the immunoSEQ multiplex PCR reads, gives a single entry per CDR3 protein. Among about 210,000 distinct CDR3 sequences, around 96% were seen once, and the ten largest hold 0.095%. Material: CD4+ T cells from PBMCs. The rearrangement links TRBV3-1 to TRBJ1-1; D remains ambiguous. This sequence originates from a human donor with multiple sclerosis. In DNA form, the CDR3 reads TGTGCCAGCAGCCAAGTGTTTCAGACCTCTGAAGCTTTCTTT. Translated: CASSQVFQTSEAFF.